This record looks at one TCR beta chain sequence and its context. What it recognizes is unknown. The protocol was immunoSEQ multiplex PCR, while the TCRdb copy is restricted to in-frame clones and leaves out a portion. The sample carries some 50,000 clones, around 80% recorded once. This sample stems from a study of radiotherapy plus CTLA-4 blockade in lung cancer. Study as a whole: Objective responses were recorded in about 17% of patients, with disease control recorded in approximately 32%. Study-level points and caveats: Per reports, early blood T cell clone dynamics, plus interferon-beta, forecast response most strongly.

The CDR3 contains 14 residues. Germline CDR1 reads LNHDA; CDR2 reads SQIVND (reference sequence). Trimming at V came to 5 bases and at J to 4 bases, leaving 5 bases not matched to a gene. Chemo-refractory metastatic non-small-cell lung cancer patients were treated with focal radiation plus CTLA-4 blockade with ipilimumab. Material: peripheral blood, obtained from a patient treated with radiotherapy plus ipilimumab. V gene TRBV19 combines with J gene TRBJ1-5, with 7 bases identical to TRBD1. The origin of this receptor is a human donor with non-small cell lung cancer who had a partial response to radiotherapy plus ipilimumab. CDR3 in amino acids: CASSPTGANQPQHF. CDR3 in DNA: TGTGCCAGTAGTCCCACAGGGGCGAATCAGCCCCAGCATTTT. The whole variable domain, filled in from reference TRBV19 and TRBJ1-5, reads DGGITQSPKYLFRKEGQNVTLSCEQNLNHDAMYWYRQDPGQGLRLIYYSQIVNDFQKGDIAEGYSVSREKKESFPLTVTSAQKNPTAFYLCASSPTGANQPQHFGDGTRLSIL.